These 24 T cell receptor beta chains originate from one sample sequenced in a study of cytomegalovirus exposure and HLA in healthy donors. Data came from immunoSEQ multiplex PCR; TCRdb stores just in-frame clones and leaves some out. The sample holds some 290,000 clones, roughly 87% seen once. The sequencing input was PBMCs. The origin of the receptors is a man aged 30-40 years in good health and CMV-seronegative.

The gene calls are TRBV7-7 and TRBJ2-1, with 11 bases that match TRBD2. The V segment lost 5 bases and the J segment 7 bases; nucleotides outside the gene matches: 10. The germline V gene has CDR1 SSHAT and CDR2 FNYEAQ (reference sequence). This CDR3 is built from 16 residues. DNA for the CDR3: TGTGCCAGCAGCGCCCGACTAGCGGGGACAATTAATGAGCAGTTCTTC. Protein: CASSARLAGTINEQFF.

V is TRBV7-2 and J is TRBJ1-1; no clear D. The germline V gene has CDR1 SGHTA and CDR2 FQGNSA. The CDR3 covers 17 residues. The V end was cut by 1 base, the J end by 2 bases, with 17 bases between. The CDR3 reads CASSLETSFKQNTEAFF. The CDR3 DNA reads as TGTGCCAGCAGCTTAGAGACTTCCTTCAAACAAAACACTGAAGCTTTCTTT.

This CDR3 reads CASSQDPSWGGSRDTEAFF. The CDR3 nucleotides read TGCGCCAGCAGCCAAGATCCGTCTTGGGGAGGGAGTAGGGACACTGAAGCTTTCTTT. The chain links TRBV4-3 to TRBJ1-1; D remains unclear. CDR1 and CDR2 (germline): LGHNA, YSLEER. CDR3 length: 19 residues. V was clipped by 0 bases and J by 3 bases, with 23 bases between them.

The chain has TRBV6-1 and TRBJ1-1, with a tentative D call TRBD1 (5 bases). The germline V and J ends were trimmed by 5 bases and 0 bases, with 10 bases remaining between them. The germline V gene encodes CDR1 MNHNS and CDR2 SASEGT. CDR3 size: 14 residues. The CDR3 DNA follows: TGTGCCAGCAGTAAGGACACCATGAACACTGAAGCTTTCTTT. It yields the protein CASSKDTMNTEAFF.

V gene TRBV6-5 combines with J gene TRBJ2-7; TRBD2 aligns across 11 bases. Germline V gene lookup returns CDR1 MNHEY and CDR2 SVGAGI. The CDR3 consists of 15 residues. V was clipped by 2 bases and J by 3 bases; unmatched bases: 3. The CDR3 loop is CASSYTLAGGYEQYF. The CDR3 nucleotides read TGTGCCAGCAGTTACACGCTAGCGGGGGGCTACGAGCAGTACTTC.

The chain is built from TRBV30 and TRBJ2-3, with 8 bases identical to TRBD2. Germline-derived CDR1 and CDR2 are GTSNPN and SVGIG (reference sequence). The V segment lost 8 bases and the J segment 2 bases; nucleotides outside the gene matches: 9. The CDR3 consists of 14 residues. The CDR3, as DNA: TGTGCCGGAGGGGCGGGGGGCATCACAGATACGCAGTATTTT. Encoded protein: CAGGAGGITDTQYF.

The chain joins TRBV12-5 to TRBJ2-1, with D perhaps matching TRBD1 (6 bases). Germline V gives CDR1 LGHNT, CDR2 FRNRAP. Trimming removed 2 bases from V and 9 bases from J, with 14 bases in between. The CDR3 runs 14 residues. CDR3 sequence reads: CASGLWDNAFEQFF. CDR3 nucleotide sequence: TGTGCTAGTGGTTTGTGGGACAATGCTTTTGAGCAGTTCTTC.

The chain combines TRBV2 with TRBJ2-1; 14 nucleotides line up with TRBD2. CDR3 size: 16 residues. V was clipped by 6 bases and J by 6 bases; unmatched bases: 7. Germline V gives CDR1 SNHLY, CDR2 FYNNEI. CDR3 in DNA: TGTGCCAGCAGAGCCCCCGGGACTAGCGGGGGCAATGAGCAGTTCTTC. Its protein is CASRAPGTSGGNEQFF.

This chain connects TRBV30 to TRBJ2-1; D is unclear. The length of the CDR3 is 12 residues. In germline, CDR1 is GTSNPN, CDR2 SVGIG (reference sequence). Between the trimmed V and J ends, which lost 1 base and 7 bases, there was a span of 8 bases. The CDR3 bases are TGTGCCTGGAGTGGCTATGTGAATGAGCAGTTCTTC. This translates into CAWSGYVNEQFF.

The chain is built from TRBV5-1 and TRBJ2-5; D is perhaps TRBD2 (6 bases). V shed 6 bases and J shed 1 base, with 13 bases lying between them. The CDR3 length is 14 residues. Germline CDR1 and CDR2: SGHRS and YFSETQ. The CDR3 loop is CASKLGDFQETQYF. As DNA, the CDR3 is TGCGCCAGCAAGCTCGGGGACTTCCAAGAGACCCAGTACTTC.

The chain uses TRBV6-9 and TRBJ2-7; a possible D gene is TRBD2 (6 bases). Germline lookup yields CDR1 MNHGY and CDR2 SVAAGI. V was trimmed by 3 bases and J by 3 bases, leaving 12 bases between them. The CDR3 is made up of 14 amino acids. CDR3 residues: CASSYRPAGYEQYF. Written as DNA, the CDR3 is TGTGCCAGCAGTTACCGCCCAGCGGGCTACGAGCAGTACTTC.

The V gene is TRBV7-2, the J gene TRBJ2-2, with TRBD1 identical over 9 bases. The CDR3 extends over 15 amino acids. The junction had 8 bases not matched to a gene; V was cut back by 6 bases and J by 6 bases. Germline V gene sequence: CDR1 SGHTA, CDR2 FQGNSA. CDR3 in amino acids: CASSPGTGLSGELFF. The DNA for the CDR3 is TGTGCCAGCAGTCCCGGGACAGGGTTATCCGGGGAGCTGTTTTTT.

The chain employs TRBV6-5 and TRBJ1-6, with 7 nucleotides matching TRBD1. The CDR3 loop spans 15 amino acids. Germline CDR1 is MNHEY and CDR2 is SVGAGI. V was clipped by 4 bases and J by 7 bases; unmatched bases: 7. CDR3 amino acids: CASSFTGTENSPLHF. The DNA for the CDR3 is TGTGCCAGCAGTTTCACCGGGACAGAAAATTCACCCCTCCACTTT.

CDR3 bases: TGTGCCAGCAGTTTCGCGGGGAATAATTCACCCCTCCACTTT. Translating gives CASSFAGNNSPLHF. The J gene is TRBJ1-6, the V gene TRBV27, with no clear D. Per germline, CDR1 MNHEY and CDR2 SMNVEV (reference sequence). The CDR3 totals 14 residues. V was trimmed by 3 bases and J by 5 bases, leaving 8 bases between them.

V is TRBV5-4 and J is TRBJ2-7; 7 bases fit TRBD1. The ends lost 4 bases at V and 6 bases at J; junction bases unmatched: 10. Germline V gene data show CDR1 as SGHNT and CDR2 as YYREEE (reference sequence). This CDR3 is 14 amino acids long. In nucleotides, the CDR3 is TGTGCCAGCAGCAACCAGACAGGGAGCCGCGAGCAGTACTTC. The encoded protein is CASSNQTGSREQYF. Full variable domain (rest looked up from reference TRBV5-4 and TRBJ2-7): ETGVTQSPTHLIKTRGQQVTLRCSSQSGHNTVSWYQQALGQGPQFIFQYYREEENGRGNFPPRFSGLQFPNYSSELNVNALELDDSALYLCASSNQTGSREQYFGPGTRLTVT.

V gene TRBV5-8 combines with J gene TRBJ1-4, with D possibly TRBD1 on 5 matching bases. Germline V gene sequence: CDR1 SGHTS, CDR2 YDEGEE. V was clipped by 1 base and J by 5 bases, with 9 bases between them. The CDR3 is made up of 14 amino acids. The CDR3 here is CASSLWGVNEKLFF. In DNA form, the CDR3 reads TGTGCCAGCAGCTTGTGGGGGGTAAATGAAAAACTGTTTTTT.

This clone appeared a single time. V usage is TRBV6-6 and J usage is TRBJ2-2; the match to TRBD2 covers 15 bases. The germline V gene has CDR1 MNHNY and CDR2 SVGAGI (reference sequence). The V gene end was trimmed by 2 bases and the J gene end by 5 bases; junction bases not matched to a gene: 0. The CDR3 loop spans 16 amino acids. CDR3 sequence reads: CASSYGTSGGTGELFF. CDR3 sequence (DNA): TGTGCCAGCAGTTACGGGACTAGCGGGGGGACCGGGGAGCTGTTTTTT.

This clone has a single count. The V call is TRBV6-5, the J call TRBJ2-3; the D gene is possibly TRBD1 (6 bases). There are 15 residues in the CDR3. Trimming removed 2 bases at V and 2 bases at J, with 11 bases between. Looked up from germline, CDR1 is MNHEY and CDR2 is SVGAGI. The CDR3 nucleotides are TGTGCCAGCAGTTACGTGGGACAAGACACAGATACGCAGTATTTT. This encodes CASSYVGQDTDTQYF.

The chain uses TRBV7-6 and TRBJ2-7; 7 nucleotides align to TRBD2. Losses at the gene ends were 2 bases for V and 3 bases for J; bases not matched to a gene: 7. Germline lookup yields CDR1 SGHVS and CDR2 FNYEAQ. This CDR3 has 15 amino acids. For the CDR3, the DNA is TGTGCCAGCAGCTTATATGCGGGGGAGATCTACGAGCAGTACTTC. Its translation is CASSLYAGEIYEQYF.

The chain carries TRBV19 and TRBJ2-1; the D gene is possibly TRBD2 (5 bases). The germline gives CDR1 LNHDA, CDR2 SQIVND (reference sequence). The V and J ends lost 3 bases and 6 bases respectively, with 12 bases between them. CDR3 length: 14 amino acids. CDR3 sequence reads: CASSMFIGGNEQFF. CDR3 coding DNA: TGTGCCAGTAGTATGTTCATCGGAGGCAATGAGCAGTTCTTC. Full variable domain (remainder filled in from reference TRBV19 and TRBJ2-1): DGGITQSPKYLFRKEGQNVTLSCEQNLNHDAMYWYRQDPGQGLRLIYYSQIVNDFQKGDIAEGYSVSREKKESFPLTVTSAQKNPTAFYLCASSMFIGGNEQFFGPGTRLTVL.

The chain joins TRBV27 to TRBJ1-1; TRBD1 is a possible D gene (5 bases). The CDR3 length is 14 residues. Trimming pared 2 bases from V and 1 base from J, leaving 8 bases between. The germline gives CDR1 MNHEY, CDR2 SMNVEV (reference sequence). In DNA, the CDR3 is TGTGCCAGCAGTTTAGGGGGGGGGAACACTGAAGCTTTCTTT. Translated: CASSLGGGNTEAFF.

This chain joins TRBV6-6 and TRBJ2-2; maybe TRBD1 (7 bases). Trimming shortened V by 1 base and J by 6 bases, and 9 bases separated the two germline ends. CDR3 length equals 14 residues. CDR1 is MNHNY and CDR2 is SVGAGI in the germline V gene (reference sequence). CDR3 DNA: TGTGCCAGCAGTTACTTCAGGGGGGCCGGGGAGCTGTTTTTT. Residues: CASSYFRGAGELFF.

The rearrangement joins TRBV5-1 to TRBJ2-7, with TRBD2 identical over 8 bases. Germline trimming cut 0 bases from V and 1 base from J; bases unmatched to any gene: 3. This CDR3 comprises 15 residues. CDR1 and CDR2 (germline): SGHRS, YFSETQ. CDR3 region: CASSLGSGASYEQYF. Here the CDR3 DNA reads TGCGCCAGCAGCTTGGGTAGCGGGGCATCCTACGAGCAGTACTTC.

The chain couples TRBV29-1 to TRBJ2-2; possibly TRBD2 for D (6 bases). Per the germline V gene, CDR1 is SQVTM and CDR2 is ANQGSEA. This CDR3 has 15 amino acids. With 8 bases removed from V and 4 bases from J, the gap between germline ends came to 20 bases. The DNA for the CDR3 is TGCAGCACATTCGGGCGGGGTGTGACCACCGGGGAGCTGTTTTTT. It is translated as CSTFGRGVTTGELFF.